This T cell receptor (beta chain) is drawn from a study of PD-1 blockade in mismatch repair-deficient tumors. Study details: Patients had around 11 mismatch repair-deficient cancer types, all previously treated and progressing.

TCRdb's copy holds only in-frame clones and misses some; the assay was immunoSEQ multiplex PCR. The repertoire holds tens of thousands of clones, with approximately 84% as singletons. Details on this clone: The antigen is undetermined.

Study-level results: After pembrolizumab, tumor-resident clones rose rapidly, then generally contracted before radiologic responses.

The CDR3 covers 14 residues. V was trimmed by 6 bases and J by 2 bases, leaving 11 bases between them. Germline V gene sequence: CDR1 SNHLY, CDR2 FYNNEI. Every patient had mismatch repair deficiency by PCR or immunohistochemistry. The sample in question was peripheral blood, obtained 12 weeks after starting pembrolizumab. J is TRBJ1-5 and V is TRBV2; no clear D. The TCR was taken from an adult with mismatch repair-deficient cancer. This chain's CDR3 is CASSGSPGNQPQHF. The CDR3 DNA reads TGTGCCAGCAGCGGAAGCCCAGGCAATCAGCCCCAGCATTTT.